This TCR beta chain was sequenced during a study of OX40 agonist ivuxolimab in advanced cancers. CDR3 size: 14 residues. Between the trimmed V and J ends, which lost 6 bases and 1 base, there was a span of 12 bases. Germline assignment: CDR1 MNHEY and CDR2 SVGAGI. The assay was immunoSEQ multiplex PCR, and TCRdb's table has in-frame clones only and misses some. This sample has about 80,000 clones, with roughly 94% found just once. The receptor comes from an adult with an advanced solid tumor such as melanoma, head and neck, liver or kidney cancer. The sample consisted of CD4+ or CD8+ T cells sorted from blood, taken in a trial of the OX40 agonist ivuxolimab. The rearrangement links TRBV6-5 to TRBJ2-5; D is unclear. The CDR3 nucleotides read TGTGCCAGCAGGGCTGGAGTAATCCAAGAGACCCAGTACTTC. Translated, it gives CASRAGVIQETQYF.